This T cell receptor (beta chain) was identified in a study of regulatory T cells in long-lasting Graves disease. Whole-study findings and limits: What was studied was peripheral blood only, and not thyroid tissue. Preferential use of TRBV28, TRBJ1-2 and TRBJ2-5 was seen in persistent disease.

Library construction for TCR beta used iRepertoire HTBI primers and Arm-PCR of CDR3 regions. Methods used by the authors: Across all samples, roughly 60 TRBV segments and 15 or so TRBJ segments were identified. MiXCR was run by TCRdb on the multiplex PCR reads, yielding one entry per CDR3 protein. These V and J calls rely on TCRdb rather than the paper's analysis. In the table there are roughly 380,000 distinct CDR3 sequences, 15% to 18% of which are singletons. Time point in this sample: newly diagnosed GD, antithyroid drugs for less than 3 months. Extracted PBMC RNA gave rise to the TCR library. An endocrinology department located in Xi'an, China, was where the patients came from. This clonotype was seen many times. The antigen remains unidentified. The CDR3 consists of 13 residues. With V trimmed by 4 bases and J by 5 bases, 0 bases remained unmatched.

The sequence came from a female donor with Graves disease. This specimen was peripheral blood mononuclear cells (PBMCs), taken at new diagnosis, from a patient treated with antithyroid drugs. J is TRBJ1-5 and V is TRBV12-3 or TRBV12-4, with 9 bases aligning to TRBD1. The CDR3 loop reads CASSWDRDQPQHF. The CDR3 nucleotides are TGTGCCAGCAGTTGGGACAGGGATCAGCCCCAGCATTTT.